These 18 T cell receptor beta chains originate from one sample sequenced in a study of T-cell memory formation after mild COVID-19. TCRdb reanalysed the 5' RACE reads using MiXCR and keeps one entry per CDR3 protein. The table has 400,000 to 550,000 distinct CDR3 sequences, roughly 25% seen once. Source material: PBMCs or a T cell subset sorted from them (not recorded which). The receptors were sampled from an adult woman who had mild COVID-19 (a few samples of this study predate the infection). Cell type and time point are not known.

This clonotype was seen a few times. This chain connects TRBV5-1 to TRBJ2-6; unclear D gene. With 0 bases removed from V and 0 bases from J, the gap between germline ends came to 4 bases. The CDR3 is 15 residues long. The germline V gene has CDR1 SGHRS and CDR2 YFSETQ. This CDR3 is CASSLASSGANVLTF. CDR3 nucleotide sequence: TGCGCCAGCAGCTTGGCCAGCTCTGGGGCCAACGTCCTGACTTTC.

CDR3 sequence: CSAYSGSPNNEQFF. The CDR3 bases are TGCAGTGCTTATAGCGGGAGTCCGAACAATGAGCAGTTCTTC. The rearrangement joins TRBV20-1 to TRBJ2-1; 9 bases map to TRBD2. This CDR3 spans 14 amino acids. Germline CDR1 DFQATT, CDR2 SNEGSKA (reference sequence). V lost 5 bases, J lost 5 bases, and 7 bases stayed unmatched.

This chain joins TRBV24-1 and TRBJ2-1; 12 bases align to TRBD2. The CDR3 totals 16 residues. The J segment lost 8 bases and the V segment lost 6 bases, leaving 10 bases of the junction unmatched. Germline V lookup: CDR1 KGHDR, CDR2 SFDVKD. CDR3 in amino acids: CATSKRLAGALDEQFF. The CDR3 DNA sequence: TGTGCCACCAGTAAACGACTAGCGGGAGCTCTGGATGAGCAGTTCTTC.

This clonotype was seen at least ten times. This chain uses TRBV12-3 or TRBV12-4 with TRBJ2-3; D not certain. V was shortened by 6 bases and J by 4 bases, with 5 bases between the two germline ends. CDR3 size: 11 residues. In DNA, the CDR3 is TGTGCCAGCAGCTCCGCAGATACGCAGTATTTT. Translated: CASSSADTQYF.

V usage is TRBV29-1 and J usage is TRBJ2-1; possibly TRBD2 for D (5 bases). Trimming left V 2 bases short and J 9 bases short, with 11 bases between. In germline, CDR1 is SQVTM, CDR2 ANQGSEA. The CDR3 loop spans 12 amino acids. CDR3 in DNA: TGCAGCGTTGAATTGGGGAGAGGTGAGCAGTTCTTC. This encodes CSVELGRGEQFF.

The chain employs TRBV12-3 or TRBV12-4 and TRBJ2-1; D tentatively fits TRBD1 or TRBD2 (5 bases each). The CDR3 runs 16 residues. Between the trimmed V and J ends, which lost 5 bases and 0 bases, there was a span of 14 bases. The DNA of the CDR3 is TGTGCCAGCAGTCCATGGGACCTGAGCTCCTACAATGAGCAGTTCTTC. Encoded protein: CASSPWDLSSYNEQFF.

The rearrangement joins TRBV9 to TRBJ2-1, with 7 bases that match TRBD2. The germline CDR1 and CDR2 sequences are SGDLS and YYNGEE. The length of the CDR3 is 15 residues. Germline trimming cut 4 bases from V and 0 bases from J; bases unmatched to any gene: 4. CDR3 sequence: CASSKAGASYNEQFF. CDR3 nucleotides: TGTGCCAGCAGCAAGGCGGGAGCCTCCTACAATGAGCAGTTCTTC. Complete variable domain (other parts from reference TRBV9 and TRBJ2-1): DSGVTQTPKHLITATGQRVTLRCSPRSGDLSVYWYQQSLDQGLQFLIQYYNGEERAKGNILERFSAQQFPDLHSELNLSSLELGDSALYFCASSKAGASYNEQFFGPGTRLTVL.

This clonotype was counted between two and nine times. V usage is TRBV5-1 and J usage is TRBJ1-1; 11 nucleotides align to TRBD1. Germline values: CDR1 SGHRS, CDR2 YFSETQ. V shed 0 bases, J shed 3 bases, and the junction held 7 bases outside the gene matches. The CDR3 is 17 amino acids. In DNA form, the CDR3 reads TGCGCCAGCAGCTTGGTAGGACAGGGGGCTTTGGACACTGAAGCTTTCTTT. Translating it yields CASSLVGQGALDTEAFF.

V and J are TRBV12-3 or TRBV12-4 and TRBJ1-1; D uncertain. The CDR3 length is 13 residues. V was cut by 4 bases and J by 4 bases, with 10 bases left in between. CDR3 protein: CASSSSWGTEAFF. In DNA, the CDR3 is TGTGCCAGCAGTTCCTCGTGGGGCACTGAAGCTTTCTTT.

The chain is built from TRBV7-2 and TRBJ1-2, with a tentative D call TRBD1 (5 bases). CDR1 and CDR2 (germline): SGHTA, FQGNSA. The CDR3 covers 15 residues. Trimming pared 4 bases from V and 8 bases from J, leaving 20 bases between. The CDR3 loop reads CASSSAQGVAGGYTF. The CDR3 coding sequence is TGTGCCAGCAGCTCCGCTCAGGGCGTTGCAGGAGGCTACACCTTC. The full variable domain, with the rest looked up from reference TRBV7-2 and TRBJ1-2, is GAGVSQSPSNKVTEKGKDVELRCDPISGHTALYWYRQSLGQGLEFLIYFQGNSAPDKSGLPSDRFSAERTGGSVSTLTIQRTQQEDSAVYLCASSSAQGVAGGYTFGSGTRLTVV.

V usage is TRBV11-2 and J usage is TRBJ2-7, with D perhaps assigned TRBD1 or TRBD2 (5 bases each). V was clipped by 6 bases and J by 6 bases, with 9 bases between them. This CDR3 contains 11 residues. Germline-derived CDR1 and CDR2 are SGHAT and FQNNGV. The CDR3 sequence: CASRMGTEQYF. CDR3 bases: TGTGCCAGCAGGATGGGGACCGAGCAGTACTTC.

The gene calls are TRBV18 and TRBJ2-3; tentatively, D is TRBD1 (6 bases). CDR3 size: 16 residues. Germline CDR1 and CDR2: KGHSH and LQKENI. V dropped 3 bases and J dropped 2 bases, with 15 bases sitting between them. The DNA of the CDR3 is TGTGCCAGCTCACCTTTCCTGGCAGGGGCCACAGATACGCAGTATTTT. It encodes CASSPFLAGATDTQYF.

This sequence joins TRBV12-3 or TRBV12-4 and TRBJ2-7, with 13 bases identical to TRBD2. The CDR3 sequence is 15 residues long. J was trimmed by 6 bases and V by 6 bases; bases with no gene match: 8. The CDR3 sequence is CASSHGLAGVGEQYF. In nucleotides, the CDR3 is TGTGCCAGCAGCCACGGACTAGCGGGAGTGGGCGAGCAGTACTTC.

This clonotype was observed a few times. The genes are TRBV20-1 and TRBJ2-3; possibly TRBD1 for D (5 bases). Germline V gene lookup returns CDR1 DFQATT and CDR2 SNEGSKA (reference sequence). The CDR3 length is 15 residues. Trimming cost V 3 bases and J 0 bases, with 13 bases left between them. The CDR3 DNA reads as TGCAGTGCTAGTTTCACCCAGGGTAGCACAGATACGCAGTATTTT. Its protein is CSASFTQGSTDTQYF.

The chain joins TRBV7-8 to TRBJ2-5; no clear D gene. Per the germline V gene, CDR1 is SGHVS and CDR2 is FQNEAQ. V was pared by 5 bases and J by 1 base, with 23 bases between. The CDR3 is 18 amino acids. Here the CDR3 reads CASSPGWAQANLQETQYF. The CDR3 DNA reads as TGTGCCAGCAGCCCTGGGTGGGCTCAGGCCAACCTCCAAGAGACCCAGTACTTC.

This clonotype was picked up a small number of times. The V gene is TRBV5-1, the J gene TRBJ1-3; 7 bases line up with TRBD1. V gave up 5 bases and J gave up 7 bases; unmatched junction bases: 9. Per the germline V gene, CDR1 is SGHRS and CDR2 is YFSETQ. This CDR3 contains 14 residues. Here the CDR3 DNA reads TGCGCCAGCAGTTCACAGGGGACCGGGAACACCATATATTTT. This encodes CASSSQGTGNTIYF.

In nucleotides, the CDR3 is TGTGCCAGCAGCCCATCAGGGGGAGTTTACAATGAGCAGTTCTTC. It is translated as CASSPSGGVYNEQFF. The chain couples TRBV7-9 to TRBJ2-1; 7 bases match TRBD1. V lost 5 bases, J lost 4 bases, and 8 bases stayed unmatched. CDR1 and CDR2 from the germline V gene are SEHNR and FQNEAQ (reference sequence). This CDR3 region has 15 residues.

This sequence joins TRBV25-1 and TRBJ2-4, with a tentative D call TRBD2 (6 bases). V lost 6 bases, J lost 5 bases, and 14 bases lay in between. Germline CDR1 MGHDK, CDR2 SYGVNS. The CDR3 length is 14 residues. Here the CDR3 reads CASRLRGSQNIQYF. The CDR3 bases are TGTGCCAGCAGATTGCGGGGATCGCAAAACATTCAGTACTTC.